Listed below are T cell receptor beta chains from one sample, sequenced in a study of monozygotic twins with inflammatory bowel disease. TCRdb reprocessed the 5' RACE reads, with one entry per CDR3 protein and no DNA. Recorded here are fewer than 150,000 distinct CDR3 sequences; the top ten clones represent 2% to 3%. Sequenced material: blood. The receptors were gathered from a human donor with ulcerative colitis or Crohn's disease, or a healthy co-twin of an affected twin (not recorded which). The CDR3 runs from the conserved cysteine through the conserved F or W.

CDR3 protein	V gene	J gene	CDR3 length
CASGGQGAYNEQFF	TRBV5-1	TRBJ2-1	14
CASSLLLAGINYNEQFF	TRBV7-2	TRBJ2-1	17
CSAEDRNNQPQHF	TRBV20-1	TRBJ1-5	13
CASRGETGPVYNEQFF	TRBV12-3/TRBV12-4	TRBJ2-1	16
CASSPHREETQYF	TRBV28	TRBJ2-5	13
CASRASGGFSYEQYF	TRBV6-1	TRBJ2-7	15
CASSGGTGHKNTEAFF	TRBV3-1	TRBJ1-1	16
CASTGGQGAYEQYF	TRBV27	TRBJ2-7	14
CSVTGDTGELFF	TRBV29-1	TRBJ2-2	12
CASSLGGTGAPKQYF	TRBV5-1	TRBJ2-7	15
CASSSPTSNPYNEQFF	TRBV7-2	TRBJ2-1	16
CASSQGFNQPQHF	TRBV5-6	TRBJ1-5	13
CASSLVRTGTYEQYF	TRBV5-5	TRBJ2-7	15
CSARDGTGAGTEAFF	TRBV20-1	TRBJ1-1	15
CSASDKGVSAFF	TRBV20-1	TRBJ1-1	12
CSAPGQGAGVGYTF	TRBV20-1	TRBJ1-2	14
CSARDQNSLYSNQPQHF	TRBV20-1	TRBJ1-5	17
CASSLGSGVRTDTQYF	TRBV7-2	TRBJ2-3	16
CASSLERASPLHF	TRBV7-2	TRBJ1-6	13
CASSQDLWTVSVNTGELFF	TRBV14	TRBJ2-2	19
CASSLPGSYEQYF	TRBV19	TRBJ2-7	13
CASSPQTQISGNTIYF	TRBV11-2	TRBJ1-3	16
CASSLAGFRRERPYEQYF	TRBV5-6	TRBJ2-7	18
CSVSGGRDEQYF	TRBV29-1	TRBJ2-7	12
CASSYQTDSYEQYF	TRBV6-6	TRBJ2-7	14
CSARDLAGFQPQHF	TRBV20-1	TRBJ1-5	14
CASSFIAGGPYNEQFF	TRBV7-9	TRBJ2-1	16
CASSYPGLAGGSSYNEQFF	TRBV11-2	TRBJ2-1	19
CASSVLPQGGEKLFF	TRBV9	TRBJ1-4	15
CASSQRGPAATNEKLFF	TRBV4-2	TRBJ1-4	17
CSAETGTHNQPQHF	TRBV20-1	TRBJ1-5	14
CASSLPYTGSTEAFF	TRBV5-4	TRBJ1-1	15
CASSIDPSSYTDTQYF	TRBV19	TRBJ2-3	16
CASSTQTGAEAFF	TRBV19	TRBJ1-1	13
CASRHGTSDNNEQFF	TRBV12-2	TRBJ2-1	15
CASSRQGYNEQFF	TRBV6-5	TRBJ2-1	13
CASSYSPSGGIYNEQFF	TRBV6-5	TRBJ2-1	17
CASSLAVSPGGYGYTF	TRBV7-9	TRBJ1-2	16
CASSLMGVTEAFF	TRBV7-2	TRBJ1-1	13
CSARVSGGLNEQFF	TRBV20-1	TRBJ2-1	14
CASSLTGTGSASPLHF	TRBV18	TRBJ1-6	16
CASSLAQTSNQPQHF	TRBV5-5	TRBJ1-5	15
CASISTPWDAVSTDTQYF	TRBV19	TRBJ2-3	18
CASSLSPSGLTYNEQFF	TRBV6-4	TRBJ2-1	17
CSVDYRAAQYF	TRBV29-1	TRBJ2-7	11
CASSRLPGRGVGTEAFF	TRBV28	TRBJ1-1	17
CASSLEGPGELFF	TRBV7-2	TRBJ2-2	13
CASSPGQGGTYEQYF	TRBV4-3	TRBJ2-7	15
CASSREVLDSLTDTQYF	TRBV7-8	TRBJ2-3	17
CAISENRGGYEQYF	TRBV10-3	TRBJ2-7	14